The text below deals with one TCR beta chain. The target antigen is unknown. The junction had 13 bases not matched to a gene; V was cut back by 8 bases and J by 10 bases. The CDR3 has 14 amino acids. Germline loops: CDR1 KGHSH, CDR2 LQKENI. The protocol was immunoSEQ multiplex PCR, while the TCRdb copy is restricted to in-frame clones and leaves out a portion. The sample comprises fewer than 120,000 clones, less than 95% of which are singletons, and roughly 3.1% rests with the top ten. Second-dose groups at about 4 or about 12 weeks were pooled. The data are from a study of T cell responses to AZD1222 COVID-19 vaccine. Broader study findings: Repertoires were obtained only post-peak T cell response. Just a handful of AZD1222 recipients tested seropositive at baseline.

The chain joins TRBV18 to TRBJ1-2, with 10 bases aligning to TRBD1. The material was peripheral blood, obtained 28 days after the second AZD1222 dose. The sequence was collected from an adult who received the AZD1222 COVID-19 vaccine. CDR3 amino acids: CASLPTGGMGDYTF. Written as DNA, the CDR3 is TGTGCCAGCCTACCGACAGGGGGCATGGGTGACTACACCTTC.